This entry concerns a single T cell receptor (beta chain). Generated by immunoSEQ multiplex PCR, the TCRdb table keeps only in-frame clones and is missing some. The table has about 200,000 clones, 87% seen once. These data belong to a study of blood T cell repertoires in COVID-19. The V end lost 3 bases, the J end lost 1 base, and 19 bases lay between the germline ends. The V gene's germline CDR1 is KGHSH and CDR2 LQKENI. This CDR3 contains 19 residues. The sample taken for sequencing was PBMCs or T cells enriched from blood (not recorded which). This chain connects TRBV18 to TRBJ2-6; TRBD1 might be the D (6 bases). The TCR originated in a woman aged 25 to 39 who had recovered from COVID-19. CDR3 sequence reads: CASSPPQGSGPSGANVLTF. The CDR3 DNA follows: TGTGCCAGCTCACCTCCACAGGGTTCGGGTCCTTCTGGGGCCAACGTCCTGACTTTC.